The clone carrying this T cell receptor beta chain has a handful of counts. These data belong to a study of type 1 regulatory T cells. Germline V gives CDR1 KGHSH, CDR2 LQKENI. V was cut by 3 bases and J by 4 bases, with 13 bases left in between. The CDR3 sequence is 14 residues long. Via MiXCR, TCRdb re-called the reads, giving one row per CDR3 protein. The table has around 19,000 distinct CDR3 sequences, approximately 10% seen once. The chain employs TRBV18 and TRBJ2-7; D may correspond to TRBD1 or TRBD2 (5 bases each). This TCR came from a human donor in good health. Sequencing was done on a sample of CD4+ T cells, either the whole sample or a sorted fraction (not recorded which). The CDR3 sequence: CASSPGTHFYEQYF. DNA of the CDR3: TGTGCCAGCTCACCCGGGACGCATTTTTACGAGCAGTACTTC.